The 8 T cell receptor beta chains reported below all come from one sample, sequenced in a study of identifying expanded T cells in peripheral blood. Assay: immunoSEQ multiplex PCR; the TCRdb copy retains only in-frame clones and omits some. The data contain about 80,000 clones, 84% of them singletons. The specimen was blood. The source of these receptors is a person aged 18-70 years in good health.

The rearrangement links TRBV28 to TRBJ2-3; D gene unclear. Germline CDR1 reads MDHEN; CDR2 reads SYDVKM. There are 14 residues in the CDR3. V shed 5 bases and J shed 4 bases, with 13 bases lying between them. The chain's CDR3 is CASSPPEWSDTQYF. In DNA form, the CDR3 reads TGTGCCAGCAGTCCCCCTGAGTGGTCAGATACGCAGTATTTT.

The CDR3: CASSNRGGHTMECDEQYF. In nucleotides, the CDR3 is TGTGCCAGCAGCAATAGGGGGGGACACACAATGGAGTGTGACGAGCAGTACTTC. The gene calls are TRBV21-1 and TRBJ2-7; the table's D gene call, TRBD2, was not cross checked with the DNA. TRBV21-1 is described as a pseudogene. The CDR3 runs to 18 residues.

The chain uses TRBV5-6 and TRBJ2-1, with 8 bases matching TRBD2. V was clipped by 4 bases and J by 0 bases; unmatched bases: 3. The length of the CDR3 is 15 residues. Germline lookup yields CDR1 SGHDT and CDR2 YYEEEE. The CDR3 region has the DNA TGTGCCAGCAGCCCGCTAGCGGGCTCCTACAATGAGCAGTTCTTC. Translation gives CASSPLAGSYNEQFF.

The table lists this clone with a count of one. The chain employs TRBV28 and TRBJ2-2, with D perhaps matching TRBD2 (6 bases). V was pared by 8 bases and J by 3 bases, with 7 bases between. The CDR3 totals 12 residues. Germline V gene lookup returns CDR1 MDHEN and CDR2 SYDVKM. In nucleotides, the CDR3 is TGTGCCAGCGGGGAGGACACCGGGGAGCTGTTTTTT. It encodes CASGEDTGELFF.

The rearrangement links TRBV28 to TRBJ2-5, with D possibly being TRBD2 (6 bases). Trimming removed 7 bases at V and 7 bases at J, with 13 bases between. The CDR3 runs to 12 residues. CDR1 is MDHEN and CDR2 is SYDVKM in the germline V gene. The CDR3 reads CASTPGGGTQYF. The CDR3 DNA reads TGTGCCAGCACTCCCGGGGGTGGGACCCAGTACTTC.

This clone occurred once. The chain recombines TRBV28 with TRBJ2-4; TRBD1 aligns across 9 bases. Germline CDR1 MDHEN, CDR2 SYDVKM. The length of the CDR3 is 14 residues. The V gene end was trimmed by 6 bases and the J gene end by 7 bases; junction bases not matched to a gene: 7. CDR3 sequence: CASRTDRGVNIQYF. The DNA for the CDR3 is TGTGCCAGCAGGACGGACAGGGGAGTGAACATTCAGTACTTC.

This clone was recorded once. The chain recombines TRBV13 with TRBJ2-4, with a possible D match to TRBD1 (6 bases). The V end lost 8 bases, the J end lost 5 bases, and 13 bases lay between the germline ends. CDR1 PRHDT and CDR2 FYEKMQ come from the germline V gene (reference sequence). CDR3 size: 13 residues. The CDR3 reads CASLGTLENIQYF. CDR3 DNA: TGTGCCAGCTTAGGGACACTTGAAAACATTCAGTACTTC.

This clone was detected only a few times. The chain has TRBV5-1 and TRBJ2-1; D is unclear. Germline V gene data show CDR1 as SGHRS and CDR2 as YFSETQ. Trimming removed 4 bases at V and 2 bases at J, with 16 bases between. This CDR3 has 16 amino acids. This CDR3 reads CASSQSGPQTYNEQFF. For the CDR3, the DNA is TGCGCCAGCAGCCAGAGTGGCCCACAAACCTACAATGAGCAGTTCTTC.